Listed here are 20 T cell receptor beta chains from one sample, sequenced in a study of control samples from healthy donors and cancer patients. Measured with immunoSEQ multiplex PCR; TCRdb has only the in-frame clones, and not every one. Altogether fewer than 150,000 clones are present, about 91% being singletons, with the ten largest covering around 8.9%. Input material: blood. The receptor set was obtained from a man younger than 35 in good health.

V is TRBV5-4 and J is TRBJ1-2, with D possibly TRBD1 on 5 matching bases. The CDR3 covers 13 residues. Trimming took off 2 bases at V and 2 bases at J, with 7 bases between the two ends. Germline V gives CDR1 SGHNT, CDR2 YYREEE (reference sequence). The CDR3 nucleotides are TGTGCCAGCAGCTTCGCAGGGAACTATGGCTACACCTTC. The encoded protein is CASSFAGNYGYTF. The full variable domain, in which reference TRBV5-4 and TRBJ1-2 provide the parts outside the CDR3, is ETGVTQSPTHLIKTRGQQVTLRCSSQSGHNTVSWYQQALGQGPQFIFQYYREEENGRGNFPPRFSGLQFPNYSSELNVNALELDDSALYLCASSFAGNYGYTFGSGTRLTVV.

The chain recombines TRBV6-1 with TRBJ1-1; tentatively, D is TRBD1 (5 bases). The length of the CDR3 is 16 residues. The V gene's germline CDR1 is MNHNS and CDR2 SASEGT. V was shortened by 3 bases and J by 2 bases, with 16 bases between the two germline ends. The CDR3 nucleotides read TGTGCCAGCAGTGAGGGGGTTGCTTGGGGTAACACTGAAGCTTTCTTT. Protein product: CASSEGVAWGNTEAFF.

The chain has TRBV2 and TRBJ1-5, with a tentative D call TRBD1 (5 bases). The CDR3 loop spans 14 amino acids. Germline V gene lookup returns CDR1 SNHLY and CDR2 FYNNEI. Trimming left V 2 bases short and J 6 bases short, with 11 bases between. Here the CDR3 reads CASSEQGRGQPQHF. In DNA, the CDR3 is TGTGCCAGCAGTGAACAGGGTCGAGGTCAGCCCCAGCATTTT.

The chain has TRBV11-3 and TRBJ1-6; the D is unclear. CDR1 is SGHNT, CDR2 YENEEA, per germline. Between the trimmed V and J ends, which lost 0 bases and 4 bases, there was a span of 1 base. The CDR3 is 13 amino acids. The CDR3 nucleotides are TGTGCCAGCAGCTTAGATTATAATTCACCCCTCCACTTT. It specifies CASSLDYNSPLHF.

V usage is TRBV2 and J usage is TRBJ2-2, with D hard to call. The CDR3 consists of 13 residues. Germline CDR1 reads SNHLY; CDR2 reads FYNNEI. Trimming cost V 8 bases and J 0 bases, with 7 bases left between them. The CDR3 sequence is CASRASNTGELFF. CDR3 nucleotide sequence: TGTGCCAGCCGGGCTTCGAACACCGGGGAGCTGTTTTTT.

This clone showed up just a few times. This chain uses TRBV7-3 with TRBJ2-7; D might be TRBD1 or TRBD2, each matching 5 bases. The ends were cut back, 2 bases at V and 7 bases at J, with 12 bases in the middle. Per germline, CDR1 SGHTA and CDR2 FQGTGA. The CDR3 contains 13 residues. The CDR3 here is CASSLQWGNEQYF. CDR3 DNA sequence: TGTGCCAGCAGCTTACAATGGGGGAATGAGCAGTACTTC.

The chain couples TRBV12-3 or TRBV12-4 to TRBJ1-2, with D perhaps matching TRBD1 (5 bases). Trimming took off 7 bases at V and 8 bases at J, with 17 bases between the two ends. The length of the CDR3 is 13 residues. The CDR3 spells CASTLDGTEGYTF. CDR3 bases: TGTGCCAGCACCCTGGACGGGACTGAGGGCTACACCTTC.

This chain joins TRBV5-4 and TRBJ1-3; D gene ambiguous. Trimming cost V 1 base and J 0 bases, with 8 bases left between them. The CDR3 runs to 15 residues. CDR1 is SGHNT and CDR2 is YYREEE in the germline V gene (reference sequence). Written as DNA, the CDR3 is TGTGCCAGCAGCTTGCAACTATCCTCTGGAAACACCATATATTTT. Encoded protein: CASSLQLSSGNTIYF.

The rearrangement joins TRBV7-8 to TRBJ1-2; D is ambiguous. The CDR3 is made up of 18 amino acids. The V gene lost 5 bases and the J gene lost 0 bases, with 22 bases spanning the gap. Per germline, CDR1 SGHVS and CDR2 FQNEAQ. The CDR3 reads CASSPERAPKRANYGYTF. CDR3 nucleotide sequence: TGTGCCAGCAGCCCCGAGAGGGCACCTAAACGAGCTAACTATGGCTACACCTTC. Drawing the rest from reference TRBV7-8 and TRBJ1-2, the complete variable domain is GAGVSQSPRYKVAKRGQDVALRCDPISGHVSLFWYQQALGQGPEFLTYFQNEAQLDKSGLPSDRFFAERPEGSVSTLKIQRTQQEDSAVYLCASSPERAPKRANYGYTFGSGTRLTVV.

This chain joins TRBV7-3 and TRBJ2-1; unclear D gene. In germline, CDR1 is SGHTA, CDR2 FQGTGA. With 1 base removed from V and 8 bases from J, the gap between germline ends came to 6 bases. The CDR3 extends over 12 amino acids. The CDR3 nucleotides are TGTGCCAGCAGCTTAATAGGACATGAGCAGTTCTTC. It is translated as CASSLIGHEQFF.

CDR3 in DNA: TGTGCCAGCAGCAGACAGGGCAGTATGAATTCACCCCTCCACTTT. It specifies CASSRQGSMNSPLHF. V and J are TRBV6-5 and TRBJ1-6, with 7 bases lining up with TRBD1. In germline, CDR1 is MNHEY, CDR2 SVGAGI. J lost 7 bases, V lost 6 bases, and 9 bases had no gene match. This CDR3 has 15 residues.

The V and J genes are TRBV6-5 and TRBJ1-2; 9 bases align to TRBD1. V lost 0 bases to trimming and J lost 4 bases; unmatched junction nucleotides: 3. From germline, CDR1 is MNHEY and CDR2 SVGAGI. The CDR3 extends over 15 amino acids. Here the CDR3 reads CASSYSGTGTYGYTF. CDR3 nucleotide sequence: TGTGCCAGCAGTTACTCAGGGACAGGGACCTATGGCTACACCTTC.

The chain joins TRBV15 to TRBJ2-5, with D perhaps TRBD2 (6 bases). Germline V lookup: CDR1 LNHNV, CDR2 YYDKDF (reference sequence). The V and J ends lost 5 bases and 7 bases respectively, with 14 bases between them. The CDR3 loop spans 13 amino acids. Here the CDR3 reads CATSALPGGTQYF. The CDR3 region has the DNA TGTGCCACCAGCGCGTTGCCCGGGGGGACCCAGTACTTC. The full variable domain, in which reference TRBV15 and TRBJ2-5 provide the parts outside the CDR3, is DAMVIQNPRYQVTQFGKPVTLSCSQTLNHNVMYWYQQKSSQAPKLLFHYYDKDFNNEADTPDNFQSRRPNTSFCFLDIRSPGLGDTAMYLCATSALPGGTQYFGPGTRLLVL.

The table lists this clone with a few counts. J is TRBJ1-2 and V is TRBV25-1; D unclear. The germline gives CDR1 MGHDK, CDR2 SYGVNS. The CDR3 is 10 residues long. The V end lost 0 bases, the J end lost 8 bases, and 1 base lay between the germline ends. CDR3 coding DNA: TGTGCCAGCAGTGAATACGGCTACACCTTC. This codes for CASSEYGYTF.

The chain uses TRBV20-1 and TRBJ2-3; D gene ambiguous. This CDR3 spans 11 amino acids. Germline V lookup: CDR1 DFQATT, CDR2 SNEGSKA (reference sequence). Between the trimmed V and J ends, which lost 0 bases and 6 bases, there was a span of 4 bases. The CDR3 DNA reads TGCAGTGCTAGAGATGGGGATACGCAGTATTTT. Its protein product is CSARDGDTQYF.

The gene calls are TRBV3-1 (or the pseudogene TRBV3-2) and TRBJ1-1; D may be TRBD1 (5 bases). V lost 3 bases and J lost 3, with 14 bases in between. Germline CDR1 LGHDT, CDR2 YNNKEL (reference sequence). The CDR3 is made up of 15 amino acids. The CDR3 region has the DNA TGTGCCAGCAGCCAGGGTAATTCGGGGGACACTGAAGCTTTCTTT. Protein: CASSQGNSGDTEAFF.

This sequence joins TRBV27 and TRBJ1-6, with 8 bases fitting TRBD1. Germline assignment: CDR1 MNHEY and CDR2 SMNVEV (reference sequence). The CDR3 runs 15 residues. With 5 bases clipped from V and 10 bases from J, the junction kept 10 bases outside the gene matches. The CDR3 nucleotides are TGTGCCAGCAGTCAGAGGACAGGGTTTGCCTCACCCCTCCACTTT. It yields the protein CASSQRTGFASPLHF.

The chain employs TRBV15 and TRBJ1-1; 8 bases are shared with TRBD1. The germline gives CDR1 LNHNV, CDR2 YYDKDF (reference sequence). V trimming: 5 bases; J trimming: 10 bases; junction bases outside the gene matches: 3. This CDR3 region has 11 residues. Here the CDR3 reads CATSYGTGAFF. In nucleotides, the CDR3 is TGTGCCACCAGCTACGGGACAGGAGCTTTCTTT.

This CDR3 reads CASSQRRVPGELFF. The CDR3 bases are TGTGCCAGCAGCCAAAGACGGGTGCCCGGGGAGCTGTTTTTT. The V gene is TRBV3-1 (or the pseudogene TRBV3-2), the J gene TRBJ2-2; D remains ambiguous. CDR3 size: 14 residues. Germline V CDR1 and CDR2: LGHDT, YNNKEL (reference sequence). Trimming removed 2 bases at V and 6 bases at J, with 10 bases between.

The chain couples TRBV4-1 to TRBJ2-1; 8 bases are shared with TRBD2. This CDR3 is built from 16 residues. Germline CDR1 and CDR2: MGHRA and YSYEKL. V shed 4 bases, J shed 5 bases, and the junction held 10 bases outside the gene matches. The CDR3 loop reads CASSPSGGSPDNEQFF. Here the CDR3 DNA reads TGCGCCAGCAGCCCGAGCGGGGGTTCGCCAGACAATGAGCAGTTCTTC.